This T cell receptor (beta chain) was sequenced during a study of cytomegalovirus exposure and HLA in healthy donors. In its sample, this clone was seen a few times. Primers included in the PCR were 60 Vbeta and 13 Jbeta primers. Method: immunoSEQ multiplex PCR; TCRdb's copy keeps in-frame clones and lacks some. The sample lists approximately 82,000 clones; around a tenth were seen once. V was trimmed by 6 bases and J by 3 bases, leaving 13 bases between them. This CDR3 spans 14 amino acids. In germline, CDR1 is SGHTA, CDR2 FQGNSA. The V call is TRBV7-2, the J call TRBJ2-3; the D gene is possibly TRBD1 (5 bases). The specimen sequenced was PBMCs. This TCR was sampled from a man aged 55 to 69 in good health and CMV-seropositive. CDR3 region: CASSFMAGTDTQYF. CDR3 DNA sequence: TGTGCCAGCAGTTTTATGGCAGGGACAGATACGCAGTATTTT.